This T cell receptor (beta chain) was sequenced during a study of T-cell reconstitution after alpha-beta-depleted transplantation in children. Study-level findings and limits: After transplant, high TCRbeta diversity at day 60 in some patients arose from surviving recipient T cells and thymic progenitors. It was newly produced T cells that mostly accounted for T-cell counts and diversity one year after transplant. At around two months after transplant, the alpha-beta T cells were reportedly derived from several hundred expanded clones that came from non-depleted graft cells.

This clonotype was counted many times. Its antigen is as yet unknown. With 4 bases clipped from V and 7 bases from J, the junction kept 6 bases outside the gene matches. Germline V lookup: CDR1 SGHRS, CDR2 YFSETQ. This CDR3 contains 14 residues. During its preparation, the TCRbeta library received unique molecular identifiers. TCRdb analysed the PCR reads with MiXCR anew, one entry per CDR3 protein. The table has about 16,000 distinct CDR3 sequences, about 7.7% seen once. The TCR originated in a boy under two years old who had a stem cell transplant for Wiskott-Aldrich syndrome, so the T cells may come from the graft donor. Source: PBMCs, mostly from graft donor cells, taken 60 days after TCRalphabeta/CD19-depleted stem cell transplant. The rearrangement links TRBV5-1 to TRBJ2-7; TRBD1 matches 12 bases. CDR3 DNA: TGCGCCAGCAGCGACCGGGACAGGGGGCTTGAGCAGTACTTC. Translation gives CASSDRDRGLEQYF.